These T cell receptor beta chains were read from a single sample in a study of graft-versus-host responses after intestinal transplantation. Their recognized antigens are unknown. Some clones are missing from TCRdb's copy, which holds only in-frame ones; the method was immunoSEQ multiplex PCR. The sample lists 62,000 or so clones; 90% to 95% were seen once. Sequenced here: unstimulated CD8+ T cells sorted from spleen or lymph node cells, sampled before transplant. The receptors here all came from a human donor who was the organ donor for an intestinal transplant. Both conserved end residues are part of each CDR3. D genes are given only for firm matches. Size tells how often a clone was seen (once, few, many) or the class of an expanded clone, and some rows leave it out.

TRBJ1-5	TRBD1	few	TRBV4-1	CASSQGQGGNQPQHF	TGCGCCAGCAGCCAAGGACAGGGAGGAAATCAGCCCCAGCATTTT
TRBJ2-3	TRBD2	-	TRBV6-5	CASSSGTSGDTQYF	TGTGCCAGCAGTTCCGGGACTAGCGGAGATACGCAGTATTTT
TRBJ1-2	TRBD1	-	TRBV28	CASSPGTVEYGYTF	TGTGCCAGCAGTCCCGGGACAGTTGAGTATGGCTACACCTTC
TRBJ2-1	-	-	TRBV28	CASSLGLTSYNEQFF	TGTGCCAGCAGTTTAGGGCTAACCTCCTACAATGAGCAGTTCTTC
TRBJ2-2	-	-	TRBV30	CAWSSGGELFF	TGTGCCTGGAGCTCAGGCGGGGAGCTGTTTTTT
TRBJ2-2	-	-	TRBV19	CASSIKLTGELFF	TGTGCCAGTAGTATAAAACTGACCGGGGAGCTGTTTTTT
TRBJ1-2	TRBD1	-	TRBV4-3	CASSQDEGAGSGYTF	TGCGCCAGCAGCCAAGATGAGGGGGCGGGAAGTGGCTACACCTTC
TRBJ1-5	TRBD1	-	TRBV28	CASSLGTGGNQPQHF	TGTGCCAGCAGTCTAGGGACAGGGGGGAATCAGCCCCAGCATTTT
TRBJ2-5	TRBD1	-	TRBV4-1	CASSHRRPGQGARETQYF	TGCGCCAGCAGCCACCGAAGACCGGGACAGGGGGCTAGGGAGACCCAGTACTTC
TRBJ2-7	-	few	TRBV28	CASSFAGSGYEQYF	TGTGCCAGCAGTTTTGCGGGTTCGGGCTACGAGCAGTACTTC
TRBJ1-1	-	-	TRBV28	CASSRITGLVGTEAFF	TGTGCCAGCAGCCGGATCACAGGGCTCGTGGGCACTGAAGCTTTCTTT
TRBJ2-3	-	-	TRBV19	CASSIDEDSRTDTQYF	TGTGCCAGTAGTATAGACGAGGACAGCCGCACAGATACGCAGTATTTT
TRBJ1-2	-	once	TRBV28	CASSFQPVNYGYTF	TGTGCCAGCAGTTTTCAACCAGTGAACTATGGCTACACCTTC
TRBJ2-3	-	-	TRBV25-1	CASSEQFSPRDTQYF	TGTGCCAGCAGTGAACAGTTCAGTCCCAGGGATACGCAGTATTTT
TRBJ2-7	TRBD1	-	TRBV7-7	CASSASGTGVQGYEQYF	TGTGCTAGCAGCGCGTCCGGGACAGGGGTCCAGGGGTACGAGCAGTACTTC
TRBJ2-7	TRBD2	once	TRBV4-1	CASSQEALAGVISPYEQYF	TGCGCCAGCAGCCAAGAGGCACTAGCGGGAGTGATTTCCCCCTACGAGCAGTACTTC
TRBJ1-2	-	-	TRBV27	CASSPGAGEANYGYTF	TGTGCCAGCAGTCCCGGGGCAGGGGAAGCTAACTATGGCTACACCTTC
TRBJ2-2	TRBD2	-	TRBV4-1	CASSQVWGEGILGELFF	TGCGCCAGCAGCCAAGTCTGGGGGGAGGGCATTCTAGGGGAGCTGTTTTTT
TRBJ2-1	-	-	TRBV14	CASSLDSGPLINEQFF	TGTGCCAGCAGCCTAGACAGCGGACCCCTCATAAATGAGCAGTTCTTC
TRBJ2-2	-	-	TRBV4-1	CASSQESRLNTGELFF	TGCGCCAGCAGCCAAGAATCTAGGCTGAACACCGGGGAGCTGTTTTTT
TRBJ1-3	-	-	TRBV9	CASTTSNSGNTIYF	TGTGCCAGCACTACTTCTAACTCTGGAAACACCATATATTTT
TRBJ2-7	-	once	TRBV5-1	CASSLAYRVRLYF	TGCGCCAGCAGCTTGGCCTACAGGGTTAGGCTGTACTTC
TRBJ2-7	-	-	TRBV6-5	CASSYGGSGQYF	TGTGCCAGCAGTTATGGAGGGTCGGGGCAGTACTTC
TRBJ2-1	TRBD2	-	TRBV27	CASALAGVGFFNEQFF	TGTGCCAGCGCCCTAGCGGGCGTAGGGTTTTTCAATGAGCAGTTCTTC